This TCR beta chain is drawn from a study of cytomegalovirus exposure and HLA in healthy donors. The PCR had 60 Vbeta and 13 Jbeta primers. The repertoire was sequenced with immunoSEQ multiplex PCR; TCRdb's copy has only in-frame clones and lacks some. This repertoire comprises around 75,000 clones; its ten largest clones make up approximately 14%. This sequence was found in a man in his fifties or sixties in good health and CMV-seropositive. Specimen: PBMCs.

CDR3 DNA: TGTGCCAGCTTAGGGGGCTCTGGGGAGACCCAGTACTTC. Translating gives CASLGGSGETQYF. The genes are TRBV6-1 and TRBJ2-5, with TRBD1 matching over 7 bases. Per the germline V gene, CDR1 is MNHNS and CDR2 is SASEGT. There are 13 residues in the CDR3. Losses at the gene ends were 8 bases for V and 5 bases for J; bases not matched to a gene: 8.